The rows below give T cell receptor beta chains drawn from one sample of a study of shared clonotypes between healthy human individuals. Using immunoSEQ multiplex PCR, the repertoire was profiled, and TCRdb retains in-frame clones only, with some absent. The table records some 2.3 million clones, more than 80% of them present only once. The sequenced material came from naive CD4+ T cells from PBMCs. The source of these receptors is a man younger than 35 in good health. Some clones in this sample may be carry-over from other donors' samples. Each CDR3 is given with its conserved first and last residue. D genes are given only for firm matches. Size is stated for part of the rows, as once, few or many counts, or as a class when the clone is expanded.

clone_size: NA; d_call: TRBD1; v_call: TRBV10-3; j_call: TRBJ2-3; cdr3_nt: TGTGCCATCAGTGGAACTACAGGGGTGAGCACAGATACGCAGTATTTT; cdr3_aa: CAISGTTGVSTDTQYF
clone_size: NA; d_call: NA; v_call: TRBV5-4; j_call: TRBJ2-1; cdr3_nt: TGTGCCAGCAGAGGGGGGGAAGGCTCCTACAATGAGCAGTTCTTC; cdr3_aa: CASRGGEGSYNEQFF
clone_size: NA; d_call: NA; v_call: TRBV7-2; j_call: TRBJ1-4; cdr3_nt: TGTGCCAGCAGCTTAGGTTTCCTGGGGTTTAATGAAAAACTGTTTTTT; cdr3_aa: CASSLGFLGFNEKLFF
clone_size: NA; d_call: TRBD2; v_call: TRBV10-3; j_call: TRBJ2-7; cdr3_nt: TGTGCCATCAGTGAGTCGAGCGGGAGGTACGAGCAGTACTTC; cdr3_aa: CAISESSGRYEQYF
clone_size: NA; d_call: NA; v_call: TRBV5-4; j_call: TRBJ2-1; cdr3_nt: TGTGCCAGCAGCTTACCGCTACGGACGGACAATGAGCAGTTCTTC; cdr3_aa: CASSLPLRTDNEQFF
clone_size: NA; d_call: TRBD2; v_call: TRBV5-4; j_call: TRBJ2-5; cdr3_nt: TGTGCCAGCAGCCCCATAGCTAGCGGGAGGTCCTGGGGGACCCAGTACTTC; cdr3_aa: CASSPIASGRSWGTQYF
clone_size: NA; d_call: NA; v_call: TRBV7-6; j_call: TRBJ2-3; cdr3_nt: TGTGCCAGCAGCTTAGCGGGGTCCAACACAGATACGCAGTATTTT; cdr3_aa: CASSLAGSNTDTQYF
clone_size: NA; d_call: NA; v_call: TRBV29-1; j_call: TRBJ2-1; cdr3_nt: TGCAGCGTTGAAGGGAATAATGAGCAGTTCTTC; cdr3_aa: CSVEGNNEQFF
clone_size: NA; d_call: NA; v_call: TRBV18; j_call: TRBJ2-3; cdr3_nt: TGTGCCAGCTCACCACCGGGACATCTCGTGACAGATACGCAGTATTTT; cdr3_aa: CASSPPGHLVTDTQYF
clone_size: few; d_call: NA; v_call: TRBV5-1; j_call: TRBJ2-7; cdr3_nt: TGCGCCAGCAGTACCGGGACATCCCCCTACGAGCAGTACTTC; cdr3_aa: CASSTGTSPYEQYF
clone_size: NA; d_call: NA; v_call: TRBV27; j_call: TRBJ1-2; cdr3_nt: TGTGCCAGCAGTTTTATGGGCAGGTTTAACTATGGCTACACCTTC; cdr3_aa: CASSFMGRFNYGYTF
clone_size: NA; d_call: TRBD2; v_call: TRBV28; j_call: TRBJ2-1; cdr3_nt: TGTGCCAGCAGTTCCGCTAGCGGGGGCTACAATGAGCAGTTCTTC; cdr3_aa: CASSSASGGYNEQFF
clone_size: NA; d_call: TRBD1; v_call: TRBV28; j_call: TRBJ1-2; cdr3_nt: TGTGCCAGCAGTTTACATAGGTTAGCACGGGACAGGGGAACCTATGGCTACACCTTC; cdr3_aa: CASSLHRLARDRGTYGYTF
clone_size: NA; d_call: NA; v_call: TRBV5-7; j_call: TRBJ2-3; cdr3_nt: TGTGCCAGCAGGCCCATCAAGACAGGCTACACAGATACGCAGTATTTT; cdr3_aa: CASRPIKTGYTDTQYF
clone_size: few; d_call: NA; v_call: TRBV5-4; j_call: TRBJ1-5; cdr3_nt: TGTGCCAGCAGCTTTGCAGGGTCGCATCAGCCCCAGCATTTT; cdr3_aa: CASSFAGSHQPQHF
clone_size: NA; d_call: NA; v_call: TRBV7-9; j_call: TRBJ2-7; cdr3_nt: TGTGCCAGCGGTAGCGTCTATGGCTACGAGCAGTACTTC; cdr3_aa: CASGSVYGYEQYF
clone_size: NA; d_call: NA; v_call: TRBV5-1; j_call: TRBJ2-3; cdr3_nt: TGCGCCAGCAGCTTGCTCGGCTGGCCTACCACAGATACGCAGTATTTT; cdr3_aa: CASSLLGWPTTDTQYF
clone_size: NA; d_call: NA; v_call: TRBV28; j_call: TRBJ2-7; cdr3_nt: TGTGCCAGCAGTTTAGTAGCAGTCTACGAGCAGTACTTC; cdr3_aa: CASSLVAVYEQYF
clone_size: NA; d_call: TRBD1; v_call: TRBV7-9; j_call: TRBJ2-1; cdr3_nt: TGTGCCAGCAGCTTAGGACAGGGGGCTCACGATGAGCAGTTCTTC; cdr3_aa: CASSLGQGAHDEQFF
clone_size: once; d_call: NA; v_call: TRBV27; j_call: TRBJ1-5; cdr3_nt: TGTGCCAGCAGGCTACGGAGGGAGGGAGACCAGCCCCAGCATTTT; cdr3_aa: CASRLRREGDQPQHF
clone_size: NA; d_call: TRBD1; v_call: TRBV4-1; j_call: TRBJ1-4; cdr3_nt: TGCGCCAGCAGCCTCGTGGGACAGCTTAATGAAAAACTGTTTTTT; cdr3_aa: CASSLVGQLNEKLFF
clone_size: NA; d_call: TRBD1; v_call: TRBV28; j_call: TRBJ1-1; cdr3_nt: TGTGCCAGCAGTAACCAACAGGGGAAGGGCACTGAAGCTTTCTTT; cdr3_aa: CASSNQQGKGTEAFF
clone_size: NA; d_call: TRBD2; v_call: TRBV7-9; j_call: TRBJ2-7; cdr3_nt: TGTGCCAGCAGCCCGACTAGCGGATGGTACGAGCAGTACTTC; cdr3_aa: CASSPTSGWYEQYF
clone_size: NA; d_call: TRBD1; v_call: TRBV18; j_call: TRBJ2-1; cdr3_nt: TGTGCCAGCTCACTCCAACAGGGGGCTAATGAGCAGTTCTTC; cdr3_aa: CASSLQQGANEQFF
clone_size: NA; d_call: NA; v_call: TRBV2; j_call: TRBJ2-3; cdr3_nt: TGTGCCAGCTACCCCTTAGTCCAGCGGAGAAGCACAGATACGCAGTATTTT; cdr3_aa: CASYPLVQRRSTDTQYF
clone_size: NA; d_call: NA; v_call: TRBV11-1; j_call: TRBJ2-1; cdr3_nt: TGTGCCAGCAGCCGAGGGGGGACGCTTAATGAGCAGTTCTTC; cdr3_aa: CASSRGGTLNEQFF
clone_size: NA; d_call: NA; v_call: TRBV18; j_call: TRBJ2-1; cdr3_nt: TGTGCCAGCTCACCAGGGCCAGACGAGAGGCAGTTCTTC; cdr3_aa: CASSPGPDERQFF
clone_size: NA; d_call: TRBD1; v_call: TRBV2; j_call: TRBJ2-3; cdr3_nt: TGTGCCAGCAAATACAGGGGAGCCACAGATACGCAGTATTTT; cdr3_aa: CASKYRGATDTQYF
clone_size: NA; d_call: NA; v_call: TRBV6-1; j_call: TRBJ1-4; cdr3_nt: TGTGCCAGCAGTGAAATGGGGAGTTCTAATGAAAAACTGTTTTTT; cdr3_aa: CASSEMGSSNEKLFF
clone_size: NA; d_call: TRBD2; v_call: TRBV5-1; j_call: TRBJ2-1; cdr3_nt: TGCGCCAGCAGCTTCCAGCGGGGAGACAATGAGCAGTTCTTC; cdr3_aa: CASSFQRGDNEQFF
clone_size: NA; d_call: NA; v_call: TRBV7-3; j_call: TRBJ2-2; cdr3_nt: TGTGCCAGCAGCTTACGGGTAGATACCGGGGAGCTGTTTTTT; cdr3_aa: CASSLRVDTGELFF
clone_size: NA; d_call: TRBD1; v_call: TRBV6-6; j_call: TRBJ2-2; cdr3_nt: TGTGCCAGCAGTAGACAGGGGCGGGACACCGGGGAGCTGTTTTTT; cdr3_aa: CASSRQGRDTGELFF
clone_size: NA; d_call: NA; v_call: TRBV28; j_call: TRBJ2-7; cdr3_nt: TGTGCCAGCAGTTTTGGCGGCTCCTACGAGCAGTACTTC; cdr3_aa: CASSFGGSYEQYF
clone_size: NA; d_call: NA; v_call: TRBV28; j_call: TRBJ1-2; cdr3_nt: TGTGCCAGCAGCCCGGCGGCCGGGGGCTTTTATGGCTACACCTTC; cdr3_aa: CASSPAAGGFYGYTF
clone_size: NA; d_call: NA; v_call: TRBV4-1; j_call: TRBJ2-3; cdr3_nt: TGCGCCAGCAGCCAAGAGCCAGCGGGCTGGGATACGCAGTATTTT; cdr3_aa: CASSQEPAGWDTQYF
clone_size: NA; d_call: NA; v_call: TRBV5-1; j_call: TRBJ1-5; cdr3_nt: TGCGCCAGCAGCTTATTTTTGGGACATGATCAGCCCCAGCATTTT; cdr3_aa: CASSLFLGHDQPQHF
clone_size: NA; d_call: TRBD2; v_call: TRBV28; j_call: TRBJ2-1; cdr3_nt: TGTGCCAGCAGACCCTCGGGACTAGCGGGAGGGAGGTCCTCCTACAATGAGCAGTTCTTC; cdr3_aa: CASRPSGLAGGRSSYNEQFF
clone_size: NA; d_call: NA; v_call: TRBV5-6; j_call: TRBJ2-7; cdr3_nt: TGTGCCAGCAGCTCTATACAGGGCCACGAGCAGTACTTC; cdr3_aa: CASSSIQGHEQYF
clone_size: NA; d_call: NA; v_call: TRBV2; j_call: TRBJ2-5; cdr3_nt: TGTGCCAGCAACGGGATAGTCCCTTTCGAGACCCAGTACTTC; cdr3_aa: CASNGIVPFETQYF
clone_size: NA; d_call: TRBD1; v_call: TRBV28; j_call: TRBJ1-4; cdr3_nt: TGTGCCAGCAGCCGAAGTCCCGGGACAGGGATTGGGGCCTCTGAAAAACTGTTTTTT; cdr3_aa: CASSRSPGTGIGASEKLFF
clone_size: NA; d_call: NA; v_call: TRBV5-1; j_call: TRBJ1-1; cdr3_nt: TGCGCCAGCAGCCTACCTTCCGCAATGAACACTGAAGCTTTCTTT; cdr3_aa: CASSLPSAMNTEAFF
clone_size: NA; d_call: NA; v_call: TRBV21-1; j_call: TRBJ1-5; cdr3_nt: TGTGCCAGCAGCAATTCAGGAATAAGCAATCAGCCCCAGCATTTT; cdr3_aa: CASSNSGISNQPQHF
clone_size: NA; d_call: TRBD2; v_call: TRBV28; j_call: TRBJ2-7; cdr3_nt: TGTGCCAGCAGTTTGACGGGAGGGCCGTACGAGCAGTACTTC; cdr3_aa: CASSLTGGPYEQYF
clone_size: NA; d_call: NA; v_call: TRBV18; j_call: TRBJ1-2; cdr3_nt: TGTGCCAGCTCACCACCGTTACAGGACTATGGCTACACCTTC; cdr3_aa: CASSPPLQDYGYTF
clone_size: few; d_call: NA; v_call: TRBV28; j_call: TRBJ1-1; cdr3_nt: TGTGCCAGCAGTTTTAGTGCGCGGACTGAAGCTTTCTTT; cdr3_aa: CASSFSARTEAFF
clone_size: NA; d_call: NA; v_call: TRBV5-3; j_call: TRBJ2-7; cdr3_nt: TGTGCCAGAAGCTTACGGGATATGAGCTTC; cdr3_aa: CARSLRDMSF
clone_size: NA; d_call: NA; v_call: TRBV11-2; j_call: TRBJ1-4; cdr3_nt: TGTGCCAGCAGCTTAACGGTGTGGGGGGGTGAAAAACTGTTTTTT; cdr3_aa: CASSLTVWGGEKLFF
clone_size: NA; d_call: NA; v_call: TRBV4-2; j_call: TRBJ1-2; cdr3_nt: TGTGCCAGCAGCCAGATGGACTTTTATGGCTACACCTTC; cdr3_aa: CASSQMDFYGYTF
clone_size: few; d_call: NA; v_call: TRBV29-1; j_call: TRBJ1-2; cdr3_nt: TGCAGCGTAGGGTATGGCTACACCTTC; cdr3_aa: CSVGYGYTF
clone_size: NA; d_call: NA; v_call: TRBV15; j_call: TRBJ2-3; cdr3_nt: TGTGCCACCAGCAGACTCCGGCCGGCTTCTAGCACAGATACGCAGTATTTT; cdr3_aa: CATSRLRPASSTDTQYF